The clone carrying this T cell receptor (beta chain) has just one count. These data originate in a study of blood T cell repertoires in COVID-19. The CDR3 is made up of 14 amino acids. Per the germline V gene, CDR1 is SGHNT and CDR2 is YYREEE (reference sequence). V lost 0 bases and J 2 bases, leaving 9 bases between the germline ends. Study processing details: Nucleated cell counts were estimated from reference gene primer amplification. Libraries were prepared by immunoSEQ multiplex PCR; TCRdb keeps only in-frame clonotypes and omits some of them. V and J calls and clone size follow that table, whereas D and trimming were derived from the DNA. The sample lists about 260,000 clones; approximately 84% were seen once.

V and J are TRBV5-4 and TRBJ2-7, with D maybe TRBD1 (5 bases). The TCR was taken from an elderly woman with acute or convalescent COVID-19. Material for sequencing was peripheral blood. The chain's CDR3 is CASSLGQNPYEQYF. CDR3 bases: TGTGCCAGCAGCTTGGGACAGAATCCCTACGAGCAGTACTTC. Using reference TRBV5-4 and TRBJ2-7 for the parts outside the CDR3, the full variable domain is ETGVTQSPTHLIKTRGQQVTLRCSSQSGHNTVSWYQQALGQGPQFIFQYYREEENGRGNFPPRFSGLQFPNYSSELNVNALELDDSALYLCASSLGQNPYEQYFGPGTRLTVT.